Here is one T cell receptor beta chain with its context. Study members were between about 18 and 95 years old and lived in approximately 25 US regions. Cohorts were assigned according to the clinical history that participants reported. In the authors' methods: Amplification from reference gene primers served as the basis for estimated nucleated cell counts. Repertoires were generated with immunoSEQ multiplex PCR, while TCRdb's copy carries only in-frame clones and drops some. D and trimming were read from the DNA, whereas the V and J calls and clone size are those reported in that table. The table has about half a million clones, roughly nine tenths seen once. The sample belongs to a study of blood T cell repertoires in COVID-19. Study-level information: Material from acute and convalescent COVID-19 was sourced from the United States, Italy and Spain.

The CDR3 sequence is 13 residues long. Germline V CDR1 and CDR2: GTSNPN, SVGIG (reference sequence). Trimming shortened V by 2 bases and J by 0 bases, and 7 bases separated the two germline ends. This TCR came from a woman aged 55 to 70 who had recovered from COVID-19. Sequenced: PBMCs or T cells enriched from blood (not recorded which). The gene calls are TRBV30 and TRBJ1-1; D not certain. The DNA of the CDR3 is TGTGCCTGGAGTTTTACACTGAACACTGAAGCTTTCTTT. Translating gives CAWSFTLNTEAFF.